The T cell receptor beta chain under discussion was sequenced for a study of vaccination and CD4 T cells after COVID-19. Study findings and constraints: In median terms, SARS-CoV-2-reactive clonotypes went from approximately 21 to 40, a nonsignificant rise.

Documented time point: late sampling 161 to 241 days after vaccination in a few convalescent patients. Sample treatment: approximately 10-day PBMC culture with coronavirus spike peptide pools or control peptides (ViraFEST assay). It was with approximately 9.7 IU/ml IL-2 and 8 to 10 ug/ml peptide pools that 2.2 million or so PBMCs per well were cultured. A negative selection step was used to isolate CD4+ T cells once culture had run for 10 days. The Oncomine TCR Beta short-read assay was what sequenced the DNA obtained from cultured CD4+ T cells. TCRdb used MiXCR to reprocess the PCR reads, holding one entry per CDR3 protein. The table lists some 16,000 distinct CDR3 sequences, around 50% of them singletons. The ends were cut back, 7 bases at V and 2 bases at J, with 12 bases in the middle. The CDR3 runs to 13 residues. Of note for this clonotype: Its target is unknown.

This sample comprised CD4+ T cells from blood, cultured in vitro, obtained about 7 months after SARS-CoV-2 vaccination. This receptor was obtained from a human donor who had recovered from COVID-19. The rearrangement links TRBV23-1 to TRBJ2-7, with a possible D match to TRBD2 (6 bases). TRBV23-1 is recorded as an ORF, its role being uncertain. CDR3 in DNA: TGCGCCAGCATCCGGGGGTCGACCTACGAGCAGTACTTC. The encoded protein is CASIRGSTYEQYF.